This T cell receptor beta chain was profiled in a study of blood T cell repertoires in COVID-19. Study as a whole: COVID-19 samples, acute and convalescent, were from the United States, Italy and Spain. PBMCs, B-cell-depleted T cells, or T cells provided the cDNA or gDNA that made up the material.

In its sample, this clone was seen once. Germline V gene data show CDR1 as SGHRS and CDR2 as YFSETQ. The V gene end was trimmed by 0 bases and the J gene end by 8 bases; junction bases not matched to a gene: 8. The CDR3 length is 15 residues. Assay: immunoSEQ multiplex PCR; the TCRdb copy retains only in-frame clones and omits some. The sample has 29,000 or so clones, 84% seen once. The V call is TRBV5-1, the J call TRBJ1-2; 9 nucleotides line up with TRBD1. Sequencing was performed on peripheral blood. The clonotype was recovered from a man older than 75 with active COVID-19. DNA of the CDR3: TGCGCCAGCAGCTTGGGATGGGACAGGGCACGGGGCTACACCTTC. The encoded protein is CASSLGWDRARGYTF. Combining the CDR3 with reference TRBV5-1 and TRBJ1-2 gives the whole variable domain KAGVTQTPRYLIKTRGQQVTLSCSPISGHRSVSWYQQTPGQGLQFLFEYFSETQRNKGNFPGRFSGRQFSNSRSEMNVSTLELGDSALYLCASSLGWDRARGYTFGSGTRLTVV.